This T cell receptor beta chain emerged from a study of blood T cell repertoires in COVID-19. The CDR3 is made up of 12 amino acids. Trimming removed 1 base at V and 8 bases at J, with 6 bases between. This table comes from immunoSEQ multiplex PCR, and its TCRdb copy is limited to in-frame clones, with some not included. Here the sample spans about 100,000 clones, 90% to 95% being singletons. Input material: peripheral blood. This TCR derives from a man aged 50-60 years with active COVID-19. This rearrangement joins TRBV12-3 or TRBV12-4 to TRBJ2-1, with D hard to call. CDR3 DNA sequence: TGTGCCAGCAGTTTAGGAGGTGATGAGCAGTTCTTC. It encodes CASSLGGDEQFF.